Here is one T cell receptor (beta chain) with its context. Its target is not known. The germline V gene has CDR1 LNHNV and CDR2 YYDKDF (reference sequence). The V and J ends lost 5 bases and 2 bases, in that order; junction bases with no gene match: 6. The CDR3 sequence is 15 residues long. TCRdb's table, derived via immunoSEQ multiplex PCR, lists solely in-frame clones and lacks some. Here the sample spans some 120,000 clones, roughly 90% being singletons. The data derive from a study of T cell responses to AZD1222 COVID-19 vaccine. The wider study: Second doses that came at about 4 or about 12 weeks were put together. General observations from the study: Along spike, vaccine-associated CD4 TCRs were found throughout, with dominance at 160-218 and 743-854. No day 14 peak samples; only post-peak repertoires were characterized. Seropositive AZD1222 recipients at baseline numbered only 6 or 7.

This sequence originates from an adult in good health. The sample in question was peripheral blood, obtained on day 0 of AZD1222 vaccination. The chain couples TRBV15 to TRBJ2-3, with 8 positions matching TRBD1. The chain's CDR3 is CATSGTQGATDTQYF. The CDR3 region has the DNA TGTGCCACCAGCGGCACCCAGGGGGCCACAGATACGCAGTATTTT. Together with reference TRBV15 and TRBJ2-3, the CDR3 gives the full variable domain: DAMVIQNPRYQVTQFGKPVTLSCSQTLNHNVMYWYQQKSSQAPKLLFHYYDKDFNNEADTPDNFQSRRPNTSFCFLDIRSPGLGDTAMYLCATSGTQGATDTQYFGPGTRLTVL.